These 16 T cell receptor beta chains share one sample of origin, sequenced in a study of blood T cell repertoires in COVID-19. Produced via immunoSEQ multiplex PCR; TCRdb's table is partial and in-frame only. The sample has about 250,000 clones, around four fifths seen once. The sequenced sample consisted of peripheral blood. Receptor source: a woman in her fifties or sixties with active or convalescent COVID-19.

The genes are TRBV9 and TRBJ2-1, with D possibly TRBD2 on 5 matching bases. CDR1 is SGDLS, CDR2 YYNGEE, per germline. CDR3 length equals 16 residues. V was shortened by 0 bases and J by 1 base, with 11 bases between the two germline ends. As DNA, the CDR3 is TGTGCCAGCAGCGTAGACCAGACTACTTCCTACAATGAGCAGTTCTTC. Amino acid sequence: CASSVDQTTSYNEQFF.

The chain links TRBV6-1 to TRBJ2-1; the match to TRBD2 covers 12 bases. V lost 3 bases, J lost 10 bases, and 10 bases stayed unmatched. Germline CDR1 and CDR2: MNHNS and SASEGT. The CDR3 length is 16 residues. The CDR3 DNA follows: TGTGCCAGCAGTGAGATTAGGGCTAGCGGGAGGGAAGAGCAGTTCTTC. It specifies CASSEIRASGREEQFF.

The J gene is TRBJ1-6, the V gene TRBV9; 7 nucleotides agree with TRBD1. V trimming: 3 bases; J trimming: 9 bases; junction bases outside the gene matches: 3. Per the germline V gene, CDR1 is SGDLS and CDR2 is YYNGEE. The CDR3 has 13 residues. The DNA for the CDR3 is TGTGCCAGCAGCGGGGGACAGAGTTCACCCCTCCACTTT. Its protein is CASSGGQSSPLHF.

The chain recombines TRBV7-9 with TRBJ2-1; maybe TRBD2 (6 bases). Germline values: CDR1 SEHNR, CDR2 FQNEAQ (reference sequence). CDR3 size: 17 residues. V was cut by 7 bases and J by 7 bases, with 26 bases left in between. The CDR3 nucleotides read TGTGCCAGCAAGTACGGTCTCGGGGGTGAGGTTGGGAATGAGCAGTTCTTC. Translating gives CASKYGLGGEVGNEQFF.

The chain combines TRBV9 with TRBJ2-5; possible D gene TRBD2, 5 bases. CDR1 is SGDLS, CDR2 YYNGEE, per germline. V lost 4 bases and J lost 5, with 12 bases in between. CDR3 length: 13 residues. For the CDR3, the DNA is TGTGCCAGCAGCCTGCTTGGGGAGGAGACCCAGTACTTC. Encoded protein: CASSLLGEETQYF.

The chain combines TRBV5-1 with TRBJ2-2, with a possible D match to TRBD2 (5 bases). Per the germline V gene, CDR1 is SGHRS and CDR2 is YFSETQ. The CDR3 runs 15 residues. V gave up 6 bases and J gave up 2 bases, with 14 bases separating them. The CDR3 bases are TGCGCCAGCATCCGGGATTCAGCAAACACCGGGGAGCTGTTTTTT. Encoded protein: CASIRDSANTGELFF.

This clone occurred once. The CDR3 nucleotides are TGTGCCAGCAGTCCCAGGGGAATGAACACTGAAGCTTTCTTT. Amino acid sequence: CASSPRGMNTEAFF. V usage is TRBV3-1 (or the pseudogene TRBV3-2) and J usage is TRBJ1-1; D might be TRBD1 (6 bases). Germline V gene sequence: CDR1 LGHDT, CDR2 YNNKEL (reference sequence). With 6 bases removed from V and 0 bases from J, the gap between germline ends came to 11 bases. The CDR3 length is 14 residues.

The chain is built from TRBV13 and TRBJ1-1; D gene uncertain. The CDR3 loop spans 14 amino acids. Germline V gene lookup returns CDR1 PRHDT and CDR2 FYEKMQ (reference sequence). Deletions cut 3 bases from V and 4 bases from J, with 12 bases between. CDR3 residues: CASSFPGLGTEAFF. CDR3 nucleotide sequence: TGTGCCAGCAGCTTCCCCGGTCTTGGCACTGAAGCTTTCTTT. The whole variable domain, filled in from reference TRBV13 and TRBJ1-1, reads AAGVIQSPRHLIKEKRETATLKCYPIPRHDTVYWYQQGPGQDPQFLISFYEKMQSDKGSIPDRFSAQQFSDYHSELNMSSLELGDSALYFCASSFPGLGTEAFFGQGTRLTVV.

This clone was seen at least ten times. This chain connects TRBV6-5 to TRBJ2-2, with TRBD1 matching 7 bases. Germline CDR1 MNHEY, CDR2 SVGAGI. The CDR3 has 14 residues. The junction had 5 bases not matched to a gene; V was cut back by 6 bases and J by 4 bases. Here the CDR3 DNA reads TGTGCCAGCAGCTCACGACAGGGCACCGGGGAGCTGTTTTTT. Its translation: CASSSRQGTGELFF.

J is TRBJ1-2 and V is TRBV7-6; D is undetermined. CDR1 and CDR2 from the germline V gene are SGHVS and FNYEAQ. Trimming removed 4 bases at V and 7 bases at J, with 13 bases between. The CDR3 sequence is 13 residues long. The CDR3 sequence: CASSSDFLGGYTF. DNA for the CDR3: TGTGCCAGCAGCTCCGATTTTCTCGGTGGCTACACCTTC.

The V call is TRBV21-1, the J call TRBJ2-5; TRBD2 was called by the table and not checked on the DNA. TRBV21-1 is annotated as a pseudogene. CDR3 length: 15 residues. The CDR3: CASSMRLAEQETQYF. The CDR3 DNA follows: TGTGCCAGCAGCATGCGACTAGCGGAACAAGAGACCCAGTACTTC.

The V gene is TRBV18, the J gene TRBJ2-1; TRBD2 aligns across 11 bases. Germline CDR1 is KGHSH and CDR2 is LQKENI. The CDR3 loop spans 15 amino acids. The trim removed 1 base at V and 9 bases at J, leaving 5 bases unmatched. The CDR3 region is CASSPLAGGLSEQFF. For the CDR3, the DNA is TGTGCCAGCTCACCACTAGCGGGGGGGTTGAGTGAGCAGTTCTTC. The variable domain in full, completed from reference TRBV18 and TRBJ2-1, reads NAGVMQNPRHLVRRRGQEARLRCSPMKGHSHVYWYRQLPEEGLKFMVYLQKENIIDESGMPKERFSAEFPKEGPSILRIQQVVRGDSAAYFCASSPLAGGLSEQFFGPGTRLTVL.

The chain is built from TRBV10-3 and TRBJ2-7, with TRBD2 identical over 9 bases. The length of the CDR3 is 15 residues. The germline V gene has CDR1 ENHRY and CDR2 SYGVKD. Germline trimming cut 2 bases from V and 7 bases from J; bases unmatched to any gene: 9. CDR3 region: CAISERRGGREEQYF. The CDR3 nucleotides read TGTGCCATCAGTGAGAGGCGGGGCGGGAGGGAGGAGCAGTACTTC.

The chain couples TRBV19 to TRBJ1-2, with D perhaps matching TRBD1 (6 bases). The CDR3 loop spans 13 amino acids. The ends were cut back, 8 bases at V and 6 bases at J, with 16 bases in the middle. Germline CDR1 is LNHDA and CDR2 is SQIVND (reference sequence). The CDR3 sequence is CASRAPGTNGYTF. In DNA form, the CDR3 reads TGTGCCAGTCGGGCACCCGGGACAAATGGCTACACCTTC.

The genes are TRBV2 and TRBJ1-6; 7 bases agree with TRBD1. The CDR3 extends over 14 amino acids. With 4 bases clipped from V and 10 bases from J, the junction kept 7 bases outside the gene matches. Looked up from germline, CDR1 is SNHLY and CDR2 is FYNNEI. The CDR3 loop is CASSVRQGGSPLHF. Here the CDR3 DNA reads TGTGCCAGCAGTGTACGACAGGGTGGGTCACCCCTCCACTTT.

The chain links TRBV7-9 to TRBJ1-5, with a weak D call TRBD1 (5 bases). The CDR3 spans 15 residues. Germline V gene lookup returns CDR1 SEHNR and CDR2 FQNEAQ (reference sequence). The ends were cut back, 4 bases at V and 4 bases at J, with 14 bases in the middle. As DNA, the CDR3 is TGTGCCAGCAGCTCGGGGGGAGACACAAATCAGCCCCAGCATTTT. Its protein is CASSSGGDTNQPQHF.